This TCR beta chain comes out of a study of tumor-infiltrating lymphocytes in oesophageal squamous cell carcinoma. Each CDR3 protein gets one entry after TCRdb re-called the PCR reads with MiXCR. The data hold over 15,000 distinct CDR3 sequences, with over 40% observed a single time. The V segment lost 11 bases and the J segment 4 bases; nucleotides outside the gene matches: 5. Germline CDR1 reads ENHRY; CDR2 reads SYGVKD. CDR3 size: 12 residues. This receptor was identified in a female donor with esophageal squamous cell carcinoma. The sequenced sample was normal esophageal tissue next to the tumor. V gene TRBV10-3 combines with J gene TRBJ1-3, with 7 positions matching TRBD1. CDR3 protein: CAARGVGNTIYF. The CDR3 nucleotides are TGTGCCGCCAGGGGGGTAGGAAACACCATATATTTT.